This TCR beta chain emerged from a study of post-analysis software for immune sequencing data. Study overall: Disease trajectories encompassed relapsing-remitting, secondary progressive and progressive-relapsing multiple sclerosis. Study-wide results and limits: About five TRBV segments were more frequent in patients than controls; TRBV5-6, TRBV5-1 and TRBV20-1 belonged to this group.

For this clonotype: Its antigen is unidentified. Compared with germline, one end of the junction differs, possibly owing to a read error.

Built from TCR beta cDNA, the libraries had unique molecular identifiers in them. T cells numbering roughly 0.9 to 10 million yielded cDNA molecules that totaled approximately 500,000. MiXCR, run by TCRdb on the PCR reads, gives a single entry per CDR3 protein. The table has roughly 400,000 distinct CDR3 sequences, roughly 38% seen once. Germline CDR1 and CDR2: DFQATT and SNEGSKA (reference sequence). This CDR3 has 12 residues. This sequence originates from a girl aged 2 to 9 with multiple sclerosis. The sequenced material came from blood. The chain recombines TRBV20-1 with TRBJ2-3, with D perhaps TRBD1 (5 bases). CDR3 residues: CSGQKLTDSQYF. In DNA form, the CDR3 reads TGCAGTGGACAGAAACTCACAGATTCGCAGTATTTT.